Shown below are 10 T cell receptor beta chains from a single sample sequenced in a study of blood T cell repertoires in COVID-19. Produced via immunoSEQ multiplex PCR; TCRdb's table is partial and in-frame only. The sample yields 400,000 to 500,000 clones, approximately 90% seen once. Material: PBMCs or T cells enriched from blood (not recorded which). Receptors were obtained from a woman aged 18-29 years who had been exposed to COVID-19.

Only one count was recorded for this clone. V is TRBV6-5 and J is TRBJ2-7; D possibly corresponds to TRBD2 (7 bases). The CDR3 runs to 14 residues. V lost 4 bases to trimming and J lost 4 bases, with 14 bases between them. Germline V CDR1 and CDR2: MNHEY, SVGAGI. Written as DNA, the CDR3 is TGTGCCAGCAGTTTCGAGCGGGACAAATACGAGCAGTACTTC. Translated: CASSFERDKYEQYF.

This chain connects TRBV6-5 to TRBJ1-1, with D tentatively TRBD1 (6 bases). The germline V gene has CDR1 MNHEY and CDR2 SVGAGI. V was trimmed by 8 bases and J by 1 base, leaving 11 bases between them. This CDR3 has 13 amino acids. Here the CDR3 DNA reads TGTGCCAGCGGGCAGGGGCCGAACACTGAAGCTTTCTTT. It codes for CASGQGPNTEAFF.

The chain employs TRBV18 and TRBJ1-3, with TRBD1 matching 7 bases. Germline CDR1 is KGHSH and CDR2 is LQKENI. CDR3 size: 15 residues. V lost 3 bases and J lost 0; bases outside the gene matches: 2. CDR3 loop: CASSPGQISGNTIYF. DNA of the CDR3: TGTGCCAGCTCACCGGGACAGATCTCTGGAAACACCATATATTTT.

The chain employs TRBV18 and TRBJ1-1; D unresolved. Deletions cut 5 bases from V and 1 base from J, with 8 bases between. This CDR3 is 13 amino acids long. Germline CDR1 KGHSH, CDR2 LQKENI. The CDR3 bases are TGTGCCAGCTCAGAGGTCCCGAACACTGAAGCTTTCTTT. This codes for CASSEVPNTEAFF.

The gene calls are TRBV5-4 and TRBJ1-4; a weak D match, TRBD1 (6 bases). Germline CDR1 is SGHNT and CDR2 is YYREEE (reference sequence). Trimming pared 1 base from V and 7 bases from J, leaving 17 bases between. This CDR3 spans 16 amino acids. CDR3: CASSLKGGQGGEKLFF. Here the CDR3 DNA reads TGTGCCAGCAGCTTGAAGGGGGGGCAGGGAGGTGAAAAACTGTTTTTT.

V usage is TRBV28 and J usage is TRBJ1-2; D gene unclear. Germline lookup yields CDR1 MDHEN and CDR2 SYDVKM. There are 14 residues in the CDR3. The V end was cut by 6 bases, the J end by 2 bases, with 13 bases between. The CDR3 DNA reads TGTGCCAGCAGGTCCCCGGGGTTCAACTATGGCTACACCTTC. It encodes CASRSPGFNYGYTF.

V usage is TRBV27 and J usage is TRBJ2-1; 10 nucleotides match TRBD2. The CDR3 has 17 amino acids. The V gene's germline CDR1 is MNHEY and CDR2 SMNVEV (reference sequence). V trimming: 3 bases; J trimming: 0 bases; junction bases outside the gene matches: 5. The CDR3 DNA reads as TGTGCCAGCAGTTTTTCACTAGCGGGGAGCTCCTACAATGAGCAGTTCTTC. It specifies CASSFSLAGSSYNEQFF.

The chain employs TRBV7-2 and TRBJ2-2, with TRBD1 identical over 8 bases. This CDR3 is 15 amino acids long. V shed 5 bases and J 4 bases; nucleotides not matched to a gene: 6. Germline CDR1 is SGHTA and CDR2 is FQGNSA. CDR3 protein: CASSPDRVGTGELFF. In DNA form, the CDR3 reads TGTGCCAGCAGCCCGGACAGGGTTGGCACCGGGGAGCTGTTTTTT.

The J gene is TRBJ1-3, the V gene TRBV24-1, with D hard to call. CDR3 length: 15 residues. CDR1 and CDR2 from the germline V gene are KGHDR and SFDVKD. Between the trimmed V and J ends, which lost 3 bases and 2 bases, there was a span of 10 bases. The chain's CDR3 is CATSDTKAAGNTIYF. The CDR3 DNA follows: TGTGCCACCAGTGATACCAAGGCGGCTGGAAACACCATATATTTT.

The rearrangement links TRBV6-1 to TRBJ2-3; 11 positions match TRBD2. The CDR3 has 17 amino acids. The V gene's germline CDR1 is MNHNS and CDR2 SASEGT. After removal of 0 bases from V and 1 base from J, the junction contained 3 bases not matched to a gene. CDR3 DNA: TGTGCCAGCAGTGAAGCCCCACTAGCGGGAGGCACAGATACGCAGTATTTT. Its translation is CASSEAPLAGGTDTQYF.